This TCR beta chain originates from a study of cytomegalovirus exposure and HLA in healthy donors. V was pared by 1 base and J by 2 bases, with 6 bases between. Germline loops: CDR1 SGHTA, CDR2 FQGNSA. This CDR3 is 14 amino acids long. PCR involved 60 Vbeta and 13 Jbeta primers. Some clones are missing from TCRdb's copy, which holds only in-frame ones; the method was immunoSEQ multiplex PCR. This sample has over 100,000 clones; 75% to 85% occur once, and the top ten carry 0.95% to 1.4%. This chain links TRBV7-2 with TRBJ1-3; D is undetermined. The clonotype comes from a male donor in good health and CMV-seronegative. Input material: PBMCs. The CDR3 region has the DNA TGTGCCAGCAGCTTAGTAGTGGCTGGAAACACCATATATTTT. Protein: CASSLVVAGNTIYF. The full variable domain, with the rest looked up from reference TRBV7-2 and TRBJ1-3, is GAGVSQSPSNKVTEKGKDVELRCDPISGHTALYWYRQSLGQGLEFLIYFQGNSAPDKSGLPSDRFSAERTGGSVSTLTIQRTQQEDSAVYLCASSLVVAGNTIYFGEGSWLTVV.